This T cell receptor beta chain appears in the sequencing data of a study of T cells in Graves' hyperthyroidism and ophthalmopathy. Whole-study findings and limits: Researchers found most expanded thyroid clonotypes above 0.001 in blood as well. By a 13 V-J model, ophthalmopathy was set apart from stable hyperthyroidism.

The sample holds many counts of this clonotype. The antigen is unknown. Ophthalmopathy patients had Clinical Activity Score at least 3, NOSPECS grade at least 4, duration under 3 months. Fresh 10 ml peripheral blood yielded PBMCs. The CDR3 contains 18 residues. Per the germline V gene, CDR1 is SNHLY and CDR2 is FYNNEI. The trim removed 0 bases at V and 1 base at J, leaving 10 bases unmatched. Authors of the study amplified TCR beta CDR3 regions from RNA transcripts. HTBI primers drove first-round RT-PCR of the TCR CDR3. Each CDR3 protein gets one entry after TCRdb re-called the multiplex PCR reads with MiXCR. The sample includes about 480,000 distinct CDR3 sequences, less than 25% of them seen just once.

The source material was blood. This clonotype was obtained from a woman younger than 45 with Graves' ophthalmopathy. The V gene is TRBV2, the J gene TRBJ2-5; 8 positions agree with TRBD1. This chain's CDR3 is CASSEAPTGVSTQETQYF. In nucleotides, the CDR3 is TGTGCCAGCAGTGAAGCTCCGACAGGGGTATCTACCCAAGAGACCCAGTACTTC.